This T cell receptor (beta chain) derives from a study of shared clonotypes between healthy human individuals (dated by TCRdb to about 2020). Study-level background: The cohort comprised two women and a few men aged 18 to 49 years. Blood TCR repertoires of about 5 healthy adults were deeply sequenced to estimate repertoire size and the extent of clonotype sharing between individuals. For each donor, three plates each were used for CD4 naive and CD4 memory, two plates were used for CD8 naive, and one plate was used for CD8 memory. Per donor, leukapheresis produced somewhere between about 0.8 and 9.5 billion PBMCs. To increase sequencing depth and limit assay-specific biases, different laboratories used diverse techniques to prepare libraries and sequence TCR repertoires. What the study reported, not specific to this receptor: About 5% of naive CD4, more than 3% of naive CD8, about 2.4% of memory CD4, and 0.35% to 0.4% of memory CD8 clonotypes were shared across a few donors. Based on pairwise subsampling, the degree of clonotype sharing among donors was expected to be affected by sequencing depth. Even with the large sequencing depth, rarefaction of the sorted-subset datasets indicated that sequencing was incomplete. Sampling was limited to blood, and TCR repertoires in tissue likely differ from TCR repertoires in blood. The small number of donors limited the genetic and exposure-history diversity represented. Estimated clonotype richness was generally larger for naive than for memory subsets. Clonotypes shared by all four sorted-subset donors showed higher generation probabilities than non-shared clonotypes.

The germline V gene yields LGHNA for CDR1 and YSLEER for CDR2. The CDR3 has 16 amino acids, counting the end cysteine and phenylalanine. Only CDR3 DNA is held: 48 bases, read in frame from base 1. At the junction V is shortened by 0 bases and J by 0 bases, with 9 bases in between. Using the deep immunoSEQ assay, multiplex PCR amplified TCR CDR3 regions from genomic DNA. For each cell subset, the extracted genomic DNA was distributed evenly across all wells of several immunoSEQ 96-well plates, and each plate served as one replicate. For sorted subsets, about 200 ng genomic DNA, equal to 25,000 to 35,000 T cell genomes, was loaded into each replicate PCR. The purified libraries were quantified using a Qubit 3.0 fluorometer, sized with a Bioanalyzer 2100, and then quantified again using the KAPA Library Quantification kit. Every immunoSEQ 96-well plate was sequenced on a separate single-read 150-cycle Illumina NextSeq 550 flow cell. Under the source paper's analysis protocol: Because the immunoSEQ output held only junctional sequences and lacked quality scores, the filtering could not match the filtering applied to full-length reads. Sequences were annotated with PyIR, a Python wrapper for IgBLAST v1.9, using IMGT germline references to assign V/J genes and CDR3. Reads were removed for weak V/J assignments (E-value above 1e-6), missing CDR3, stop codons, out-of-frame junctions, or ambiguous translated residues. V3J clonotypes were defined as sequences sharing an identical inferred V gene, J gene, and CDR3 amino acid sequence. To compute the percentage overlap between repertoires, the number of shared unique clonotypes was divided by the size of the smaller repertoire. Three approaches were used to assess repertoire richness: RTK rarefaction, the Chao1 estimator, and Recon v2.1 estimates of unobserved clonotypes. Generation probabilities were computed with OLGA for all TCRbeta clonotypes obtained by the gDNA method from a handful of donors. Sourced from immuneACCESS, this table was stored by TCRdb with only in-frame sequences that have V and J called. A share of the clones is absent; for the studies checked, an unresolved V gene accounts for under half, and the remainder has no known explanation. V and J calls plus clone size are reproduced from that table; the DNA served to infer D and trimming. This sample holds about 2.3 million clones; approximately 95% were observed only once. The ten largest clones add up to about 0.39% of the sample.

The donors were healthy, HIV-negative adults who had no recently reported acute infections or vaccinations. Every donor was a Caucasian adult living in Nashville, Tennessee, USA. CD4+ T cells were enriched by magnetic negative selection; naive cells were then positively selected on CD45RA, and the negative fraction formed the memory subset. After blood collection by leukapheresis, PBMCs were isolated using Ficoll-Histopaque density gradient centrifugation and then cryopreserved in the vapor phase of liquid nitrogen. Analytical flow cytometry was used to check the purity and quantity of each magnetically sorted T cell population. From each sorted fraction, genomic DNA was isolated and quantified by UV absorbance on a Nanodrop 2000c. As to this clone: Its antigen is unknown. Per-nucleotide qualities are absent, and no much larger clonotype sits a single base away.

The chain is assembled from TRBV4-3 and TRBJ1-3, with TRBD1 perhaps the D gene, on 5 matching bases. Sequencing was carried out using naive CD4+ T cells from PBMCs. Explained via the paper, the cell subset or site label denotes: CD45RA+ positively selected. This TCR derives from a man younger than 35 in good health. Some clones in this sample may be carry-over from other donors' samples. The base sequence is TGCGCCAGCAGCCAAGAGGGACGGAGCTCTGGAAACACCATATATTTT. Its product reads: CASSQEGRSSGNTIYF.